The clone carrying this T cell receptor (beta chain) was observed a few times. Its specificity is not known. One end of the junction is discordant with germline, which a read error may explain. The sample holds other DNA sequences that translate to the same CDR3. The sample originates from a study of T cell responses to AZD1222 COVID-19 vaccine. Turning to the study itself: Both about-4-week and about-12-week second-dose recipients were combined.

Looked up from germline, CDR1 is KGHSH and CDR2 is LQKENI. This CDR3 region has 13 residues. Measured with immunoSEQ multiplex PCR; TCRdb has only the in-frame clones, and not every one. The sample includes approximately 260,000 clones, 85% to 95% of them seen just once. General study results and limits: Vaccine-associated CD4 TCRs spanned spike, dominant at 160-218 and 743-854. Only a handful of AZD1222 recipients, roughly six in all, had baseline seropositivity. It should be noted that donors were predominantly white British and more often female, and clonal diversity was possibly underestimated.

The clonotype was recovered from an adult in good health. This specimen was peripheral blood, taken on day 0 of AZD1222 vaccination. The chain links TRBV18 to TRBJ1-1, with D maybe TRBD1 (6 bases). CDR3 sequence (DNA): TGTGCCAGCTCCCCACAGGGGAACACTGAAGCTTTCTTT. Encoded protein: CASSPQGNTEAFF.